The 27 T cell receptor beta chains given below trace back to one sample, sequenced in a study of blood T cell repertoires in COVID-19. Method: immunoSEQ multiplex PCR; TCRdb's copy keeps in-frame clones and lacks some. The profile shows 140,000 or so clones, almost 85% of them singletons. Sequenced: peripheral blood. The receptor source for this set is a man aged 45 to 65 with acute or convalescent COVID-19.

The CDR3 DNA sequence: TGTGCCAGCAGTTACTCTAGGCTAGCGCCAGATACGCAGTATTTT. It translates to CASSYSRLAPDTQYF. This chain connects TRBV6-5 to TRBJ2-3, with D possibly TRBD2 on 6 matching bases. V lost 0 bases and J 4 bases, leaving 11 bases between the germline ends. Per the germline V gene, CDR1 is MNHEY and CDR2 is SVGAGI. This CDR3 is built from 15 residues.

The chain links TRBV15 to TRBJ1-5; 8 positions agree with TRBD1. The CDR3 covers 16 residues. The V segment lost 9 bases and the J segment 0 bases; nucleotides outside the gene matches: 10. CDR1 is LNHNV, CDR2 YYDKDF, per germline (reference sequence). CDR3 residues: CATRTGQGGSNQPQHF. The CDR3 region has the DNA TGTGCCACGAGAACCGGACAGGGAGGTAGCAATCAGCCCCAGCATTTT.

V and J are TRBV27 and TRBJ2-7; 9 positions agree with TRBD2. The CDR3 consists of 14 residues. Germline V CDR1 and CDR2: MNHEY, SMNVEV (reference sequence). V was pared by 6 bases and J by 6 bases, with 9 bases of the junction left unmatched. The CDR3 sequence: CASSRSGSTGEQYF. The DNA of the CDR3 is TGTGCCAGCAGCCGTAGCGGGAGTACTGGCGAGCAGTACTTC.

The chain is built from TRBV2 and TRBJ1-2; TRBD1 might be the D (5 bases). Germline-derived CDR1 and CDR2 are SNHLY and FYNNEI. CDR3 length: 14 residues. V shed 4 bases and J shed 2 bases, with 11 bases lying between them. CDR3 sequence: CASSAQTVNYGYTF. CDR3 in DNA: TGTGCCAGCAGTGCCCAGACAGTGAACTATGGCTACACCTTC.

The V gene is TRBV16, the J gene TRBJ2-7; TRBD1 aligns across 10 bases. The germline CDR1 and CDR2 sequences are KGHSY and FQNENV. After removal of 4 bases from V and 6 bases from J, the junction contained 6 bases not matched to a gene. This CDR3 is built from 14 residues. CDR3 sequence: CASSRRDRGVEQYF. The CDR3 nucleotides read TGTGCCAGCAGCCGCCGGGACAGGGGAGTCGAGCAGTACTTC.

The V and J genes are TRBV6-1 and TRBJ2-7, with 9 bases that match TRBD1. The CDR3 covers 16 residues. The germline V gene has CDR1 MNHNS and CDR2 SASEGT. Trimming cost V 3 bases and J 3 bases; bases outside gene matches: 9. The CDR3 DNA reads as TGTGCCAGCAGTGATGGTTCGGGACAGGGTGTCTACGAGCAGTACTTC. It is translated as CASSDGSGQGVYEQYF.

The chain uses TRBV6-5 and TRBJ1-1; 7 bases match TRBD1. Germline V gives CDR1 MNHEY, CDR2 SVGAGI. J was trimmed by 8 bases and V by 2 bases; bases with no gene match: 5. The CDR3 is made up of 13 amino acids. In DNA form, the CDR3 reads TGTGCCAGCAGTTACCAGTCGACAGGGGAAGCTTTCTTT. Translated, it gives CASSYQSTGEAFF.

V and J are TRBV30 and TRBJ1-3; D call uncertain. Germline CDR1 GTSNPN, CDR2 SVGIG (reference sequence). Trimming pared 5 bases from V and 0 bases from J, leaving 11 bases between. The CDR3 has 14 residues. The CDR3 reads CAWFGGISGNTIYF. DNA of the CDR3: TGTGCCTGGTTTGGAGGGATCTCTGGAAACACCATATATTTT.

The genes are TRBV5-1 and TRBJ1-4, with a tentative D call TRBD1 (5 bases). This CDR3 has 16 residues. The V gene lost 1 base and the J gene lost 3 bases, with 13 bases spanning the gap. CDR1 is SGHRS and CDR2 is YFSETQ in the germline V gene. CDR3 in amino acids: CASSLPQGAANEKLFF. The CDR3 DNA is TGCGCCAGCAGCTTGCCCCAGGGTGCGGCTAATGAAAAACTGTTTTTT.

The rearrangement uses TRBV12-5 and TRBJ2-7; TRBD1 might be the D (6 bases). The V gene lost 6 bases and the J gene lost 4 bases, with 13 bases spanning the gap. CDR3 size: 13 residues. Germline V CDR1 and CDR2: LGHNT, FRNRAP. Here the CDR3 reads CASGWGRVYEQYF. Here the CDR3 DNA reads TGTGCTAGTGGATGGGGGCGGGTATACGAGCAGTACTTC.

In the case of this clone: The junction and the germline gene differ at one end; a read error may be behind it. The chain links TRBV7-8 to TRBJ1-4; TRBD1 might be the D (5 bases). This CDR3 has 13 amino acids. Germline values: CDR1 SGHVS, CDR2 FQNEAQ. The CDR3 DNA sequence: TGTGCCAGCAGCTTAGCAACAGGAGAAATACTGTTTTTT. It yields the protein CASSLATGEILFF.

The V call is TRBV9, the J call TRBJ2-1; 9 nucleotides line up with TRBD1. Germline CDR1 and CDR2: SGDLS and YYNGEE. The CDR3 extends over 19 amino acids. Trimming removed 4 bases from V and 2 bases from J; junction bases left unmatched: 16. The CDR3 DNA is TGTGCCAGCAGCCACAGGGGGCTGACCGGGGGGTCCACCTACAATGAGCAGTTCTTC. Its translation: CASSHRGLTGGSTYNEQFF.

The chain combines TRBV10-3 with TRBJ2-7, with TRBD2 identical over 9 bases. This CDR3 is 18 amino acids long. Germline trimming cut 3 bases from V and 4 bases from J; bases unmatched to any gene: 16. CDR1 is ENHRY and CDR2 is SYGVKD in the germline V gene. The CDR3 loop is CAISDLGGRVPGGYEQYF. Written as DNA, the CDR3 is TGTGCCATCAGTGACTTGGGCGGGAGGGTTCCAGGTGGGTACGAGCAGTACTTC.

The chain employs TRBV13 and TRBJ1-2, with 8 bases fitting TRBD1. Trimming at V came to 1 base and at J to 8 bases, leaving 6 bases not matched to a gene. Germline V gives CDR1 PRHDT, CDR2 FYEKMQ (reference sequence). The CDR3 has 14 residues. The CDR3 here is CASSLAQGAGGYTF. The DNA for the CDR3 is TGTGCCAGCAGCTTAGCCCAGGGGGCAGGGGGCTACACCTTC. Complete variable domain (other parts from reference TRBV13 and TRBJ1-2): AAGVIQSPRHLIKEKRETATLKCYPIPRHDTVYWYQQGPGQDPQFLISFYEKMQSDKGSIPDRFSAQQFSDYHSELNMSSLELGDSALYFCASSLAQGAGGYTFGSGTRLTVV.

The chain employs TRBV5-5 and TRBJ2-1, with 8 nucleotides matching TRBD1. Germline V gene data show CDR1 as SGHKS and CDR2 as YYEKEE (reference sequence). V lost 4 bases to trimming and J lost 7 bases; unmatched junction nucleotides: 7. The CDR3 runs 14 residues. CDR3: CASSLGTGTNEQFF. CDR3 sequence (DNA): TGTGCCAGCAGCCTCGGGACAGGTACGAATGAGCAGTTCTTC.

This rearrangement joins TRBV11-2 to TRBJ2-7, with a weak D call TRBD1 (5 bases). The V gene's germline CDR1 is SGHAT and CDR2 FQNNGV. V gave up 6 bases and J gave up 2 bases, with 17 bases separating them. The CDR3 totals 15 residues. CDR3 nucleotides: TGTGCCAGCAGTCTAGGTGGGGCGGCTCCCTACGAGCAGTACTTC. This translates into CASSLGGAAPYEQYF. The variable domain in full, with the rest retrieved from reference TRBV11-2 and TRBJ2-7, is EAGVAQSPRYKIIEKRQSVAFWCNPISGHATLYWYQQILGQGPKLLIQFQNNGVVDDSQLPKDRFSAERLKGVDSTLKIQPAKLEDSAVYLCASSLGGAAPYEQYFGPGTRLTVT.

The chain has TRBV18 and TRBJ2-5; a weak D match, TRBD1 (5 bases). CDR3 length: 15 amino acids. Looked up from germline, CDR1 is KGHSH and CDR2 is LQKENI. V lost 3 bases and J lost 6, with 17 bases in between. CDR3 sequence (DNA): TGTGCCAGCTCACCTCCAGGGTCTGGTTTAAAGACCCAGTACTTC. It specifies CASSPPGSGLKTQYF. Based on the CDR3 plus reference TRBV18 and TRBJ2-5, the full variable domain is NAGVMQNPRHLVRRRGQEARLRCSPMKGHSHVYWYRQLPEEGLKFMVYLQKENIIDESGMPKERFSAEFPKEGPSILRIQQVVRGDSAAYFCASSPPGSGLKTQYFGPGTRLLVL.

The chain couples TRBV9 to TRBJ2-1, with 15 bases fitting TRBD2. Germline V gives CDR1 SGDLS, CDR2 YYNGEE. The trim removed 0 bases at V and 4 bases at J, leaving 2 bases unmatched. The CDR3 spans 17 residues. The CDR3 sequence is CASSVEGTSGGYNEQFF. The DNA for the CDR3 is TGTGCCAGCAGCGTAGAGGGGACTAGCGGGGGGTACAATGAGCAGTTCTTC.

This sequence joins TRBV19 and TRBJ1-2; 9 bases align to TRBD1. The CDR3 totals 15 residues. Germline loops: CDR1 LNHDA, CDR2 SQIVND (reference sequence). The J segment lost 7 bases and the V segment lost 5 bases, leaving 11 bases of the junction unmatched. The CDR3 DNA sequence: TGTGCCAGTAGTCTACCGGGACAGGGTAGGGGTGGCTACACCTTC. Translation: CASSLPGQGRGGYTF. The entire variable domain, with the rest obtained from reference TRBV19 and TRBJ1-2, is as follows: DGGITQSPKYLFRKEGQNVTLSCEQNLNHDAMYWYRQDPGQGLRLIYYSQIVNDFQKGDIAEGYSVSREKKESFPLTVTSAQKNPTAFYLCASSLPGQGRGGYTFGSGTRLTVV.

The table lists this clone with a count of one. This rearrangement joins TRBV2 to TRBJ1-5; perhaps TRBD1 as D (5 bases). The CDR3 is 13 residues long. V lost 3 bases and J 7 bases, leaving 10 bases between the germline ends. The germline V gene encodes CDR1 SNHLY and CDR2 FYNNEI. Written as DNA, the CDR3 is TGTGCCAGCAGTGAGGGGCCTAGGCAGCCCCAGCATTTT. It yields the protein CASSEGPRQPQHF. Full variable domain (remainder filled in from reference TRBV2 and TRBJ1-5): EPEVTQTPSHQVTQMGQEVILRCVPISNHLYFYWYRQILGQKVEFLVSFYNNEISEKSEIFDDQFSVERPDGSNFTLKIRSTKLEDSAMYFCASSEGPRQPQHFGDGTRLSIL.

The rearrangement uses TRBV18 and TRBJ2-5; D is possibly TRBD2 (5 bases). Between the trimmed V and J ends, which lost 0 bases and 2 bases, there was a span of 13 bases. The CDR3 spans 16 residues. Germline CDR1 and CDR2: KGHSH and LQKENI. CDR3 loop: CASSPPYKTTQETQYF. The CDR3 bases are TGTGCCAGCTCACCACCGTATAAGACTACTCAAGAGACCCAGTACTTC.

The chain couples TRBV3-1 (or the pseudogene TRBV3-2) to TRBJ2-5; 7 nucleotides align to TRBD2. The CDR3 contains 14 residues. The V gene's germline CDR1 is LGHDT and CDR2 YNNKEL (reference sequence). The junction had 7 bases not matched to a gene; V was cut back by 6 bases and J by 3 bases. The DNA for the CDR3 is TGTGCCAGCAGTCAACCTAGCGGAAAAGAGACCCAGTACTTC. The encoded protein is CASSQPSGKETQYF.

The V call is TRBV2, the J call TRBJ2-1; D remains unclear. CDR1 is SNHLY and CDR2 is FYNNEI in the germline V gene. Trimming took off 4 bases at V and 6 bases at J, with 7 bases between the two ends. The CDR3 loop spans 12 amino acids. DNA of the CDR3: TGTGCCAGCAGTGTAATTCGCAATGAGCAGTTCTTC. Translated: CASSVIRNEQFF.

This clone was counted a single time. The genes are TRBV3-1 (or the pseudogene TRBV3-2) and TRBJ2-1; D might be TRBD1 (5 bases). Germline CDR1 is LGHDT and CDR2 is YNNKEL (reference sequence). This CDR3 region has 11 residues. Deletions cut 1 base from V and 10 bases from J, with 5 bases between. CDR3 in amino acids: CASSQGQEQFF. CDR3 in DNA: TGTGCCAGCAGCCAAGGACAGGAGCAGTTCTTC.

In DNA, the CDR3 is TGTGCCAGCAGCTCGGGGACTAGCGGGATTCGCGAGCAGTACTTC. It is translated as CASSSGTSGIREQYF. The chain couples TRBV5-5 to TRBJ2-7, with 13 bases matching TRBD2. Germline V gene sequence: CDR1 SGHKS, CDR2 YYEKEE (reference sequence). V dropped 3 bases and J dropped 6; count of bases not matched to a gene: 6. The CDR3 is 15 residues long.

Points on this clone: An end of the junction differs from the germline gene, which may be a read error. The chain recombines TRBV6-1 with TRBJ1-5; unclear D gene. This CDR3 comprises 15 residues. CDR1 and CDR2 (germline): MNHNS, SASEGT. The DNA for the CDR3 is TGTGCCAGCAGGGAAGAATTGGCAGGTATCAAGCCCCAGCATTTT. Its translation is CASREELAGIKPQHF.

The CDR3 here is CSVEDPTGGSYNEQFF. CDR3 DNA: TGCAGCGTTGAAGACCCGACAGGGGGCTCCTACAATGAGCAGTTCTTC. The chain is built from TRBV29-1 and TRBJ2-1, with 9 positions matching TRBD1. J was trimmed by 0 bases and V by 0 bases; bases with no gene match: 3. CDR1 and CDR2 (germline): SQVTM, ANQGSEA. This CDR3 comprises 16 residues.